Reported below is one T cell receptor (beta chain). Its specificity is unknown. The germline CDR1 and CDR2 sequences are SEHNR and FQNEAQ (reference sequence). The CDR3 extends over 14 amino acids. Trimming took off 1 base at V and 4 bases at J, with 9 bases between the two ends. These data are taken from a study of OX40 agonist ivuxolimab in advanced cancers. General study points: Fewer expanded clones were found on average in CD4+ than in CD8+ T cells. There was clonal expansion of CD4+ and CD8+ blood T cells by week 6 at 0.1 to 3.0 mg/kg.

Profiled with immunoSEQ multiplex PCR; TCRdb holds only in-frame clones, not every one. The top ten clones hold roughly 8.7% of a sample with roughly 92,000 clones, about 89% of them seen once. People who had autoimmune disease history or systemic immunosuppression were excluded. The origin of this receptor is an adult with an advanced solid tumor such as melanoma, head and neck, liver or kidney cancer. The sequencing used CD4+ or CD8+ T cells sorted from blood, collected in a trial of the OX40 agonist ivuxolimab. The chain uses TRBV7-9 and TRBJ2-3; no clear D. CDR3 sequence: CASSLGCEADTQYF. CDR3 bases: TGTGCCAGCAGCTTAGGATGTGAGGCAGATACGCAGTATTTT. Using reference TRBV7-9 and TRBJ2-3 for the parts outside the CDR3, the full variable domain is DTGVSQNPRHKITKRGQNVTFRCDPISEHNRLYWYRQTLGQGPEFLTYFQNEAQLEKSRLLSDRFSAERPKGSFSTLEIQRTEQGDSAMYLCASSLGCEADTQYFGPGTRLTVL.